A single T cell receptor (beta chain) is shown here with its context. The assay was immunoSEQ multiplex PCR, and TCRdb's table has in-frame clones only and misses some. The sample records approximately 97,000 clones, 75% to 90% being singletons. These data originate in a study of blood T cell repertoires in COVID-19. CDR1 is SGHTA and CDR2 is FQGNSA in the germline V gene. With 2 bases clipped from V and 3 bases from J, the junction kept 3 bases outside the gene matches. CDR3 length equals 14 residues. The sequenced material came from peripheral blood. This receptor was obtained from a woman aged 50 to 65 with COVID-19, enrolled during active disease. V usage is TRBV7-2 and J usage is TRBJ2-7; 8 bases are a match to TRBD2. This CDR3 reads CASSLLGLDYEQYF. CDR3 nucleotide sequence: TGTGCCAGCAGCTTACTGGGACTAGACTACGAGCAGTACTTC.